This T cell receptor (beta chain) is from a study of blood T cell repertoires in COVID-19. Study in general: The United States, Italy and Spain were the sources of the acute and convalescent COVID-19 samples.

This CDR3 is 16 amino acids long. Trimming removed 0 bases from V and 4 bases from J, with 15 bases in between. CDR1 is MNHEY and CDR2 is SVGAGI in the germline V gene. Authors' processing steps: Amplified reference gene primers provided the basis for estimating nucleated cell counts. The assay was immunoSEQ multiplex PCR, and TCRdb's table has in-frame clones only and misses some. The V and J calls and the clone size are those of that table, but D and trimming were determined from the DNA. In the table there are approximately 91,000 clones, 80% of which are singletons. This clonotype originated in a human donor in a cohort sampled during active COVID-19. The rearrangement joins TRBV6-5 to TRBJ1-1, with D maybe TRBD1 (5 bases). Sequencing was performed on peripheral blood. This CDR3 reads CASSYSPGTSGTEAFF. CDR3 nucleotide sequence: TGTGCCAGCAGTTACTCCCCAGGGACTTCTGGCACTGAAGCTTTCTTT.